This TCR beta chain was recovered during a study of blood T cell repertoires in COVID-19. Study at large: In each case, the material was cDNA or gDNA derived from T cells, B-cell-depleted T cells, or PBMCs.

Trimming left V 2 bases short and J 4 bases short, with 9 bases between. The CDR3 contains 13 residues. The V gene's germline CDR1 is SGHVS and CDR2 FQNEAQ. This clone showed up just once. Assay: immunoSEQ multiplex PCR; the TCRdb copy retains only in-frame clones and omits some. The data hold 150,000 or so clones, with over 90% observed a single time. The specimen sequenced was peripheral blood. The rearrangement links TRBV7-8 to TRBJ2-7; weak D call: TRBD1 (5 bases). The clonotype was recovered from a woman aged 55 to 70 with COVID-19, enrolled during active disease. The CDR3 loop is CASSLSSGYEQYF. CDR3 nucleotides: TGTGCCAGCAGCTTATCTTCAGGGTACGAGCAGTACTTC.